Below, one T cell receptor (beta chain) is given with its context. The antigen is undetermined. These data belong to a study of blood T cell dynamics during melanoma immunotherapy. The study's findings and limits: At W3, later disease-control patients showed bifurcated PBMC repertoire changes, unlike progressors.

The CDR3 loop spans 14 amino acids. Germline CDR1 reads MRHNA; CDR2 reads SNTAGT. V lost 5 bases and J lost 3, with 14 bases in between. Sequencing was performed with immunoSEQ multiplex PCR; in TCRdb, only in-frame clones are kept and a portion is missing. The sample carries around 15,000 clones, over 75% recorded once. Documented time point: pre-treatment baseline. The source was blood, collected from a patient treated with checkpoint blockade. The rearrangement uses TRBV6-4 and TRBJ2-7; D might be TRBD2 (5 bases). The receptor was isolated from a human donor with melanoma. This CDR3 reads CASSRFPGNYEQYF. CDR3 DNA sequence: TGTGCCAGCAGTCGCTTCCCGGGAAACTACGAGCAGTACTTC.